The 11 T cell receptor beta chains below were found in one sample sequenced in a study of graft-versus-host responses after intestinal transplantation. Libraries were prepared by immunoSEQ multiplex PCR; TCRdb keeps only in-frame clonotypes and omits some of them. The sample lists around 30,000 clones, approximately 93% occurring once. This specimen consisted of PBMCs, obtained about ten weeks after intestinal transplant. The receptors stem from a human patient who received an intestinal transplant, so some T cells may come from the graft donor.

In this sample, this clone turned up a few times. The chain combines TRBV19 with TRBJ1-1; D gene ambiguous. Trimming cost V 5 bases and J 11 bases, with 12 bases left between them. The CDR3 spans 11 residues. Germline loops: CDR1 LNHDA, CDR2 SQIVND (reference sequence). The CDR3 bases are TGTGCCAGTAGTGTCGGTGAAGCGGCTTTCTTT. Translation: CASSVGEAAFF. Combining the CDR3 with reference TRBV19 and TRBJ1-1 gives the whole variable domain DGGITQSPKYLFRKEGQNVTLSCEQNLNHDAMYWYRQDPGQGLRLIYYSQIVNDFQKGDIAEGYSVSREKKESFPLTVTSAQKNPTAFYLCASSVGEAAFFGQGTRLTVV.

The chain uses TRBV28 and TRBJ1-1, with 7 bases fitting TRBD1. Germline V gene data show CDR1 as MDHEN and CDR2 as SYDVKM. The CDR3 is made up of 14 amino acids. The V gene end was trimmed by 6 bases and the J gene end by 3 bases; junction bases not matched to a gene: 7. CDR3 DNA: TGTGCCAGCAGGGCCTTTCAGGGGGACACTGAAGCTTTCTTT. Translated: CASRAFQGDTEAFF.

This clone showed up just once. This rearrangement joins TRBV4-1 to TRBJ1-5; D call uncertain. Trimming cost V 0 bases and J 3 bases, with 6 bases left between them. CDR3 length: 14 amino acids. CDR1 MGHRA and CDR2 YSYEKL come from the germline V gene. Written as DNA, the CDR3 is TGCGCCAGCAGCCAAGATCCCTACAATCAGCCCCAGCATTTT. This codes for CASSQDPYNQPQHF.

CDR3 amino acids: CASSIPGNEQFF. CDR3 in DNA: TGTGCCAGTAGTATCCCCGGCAATGAGCAGTTCTTC. The V gene is TRBV19, the J gene TRBJ2-1, with no clear D. Germline V CDR1 and CDR2: LNHDA, SQIVND (reference sequence). Trimming cost V 3 bases and J 6 bases, with 6 bases left between them. The CDR3 is 12 amino acids.

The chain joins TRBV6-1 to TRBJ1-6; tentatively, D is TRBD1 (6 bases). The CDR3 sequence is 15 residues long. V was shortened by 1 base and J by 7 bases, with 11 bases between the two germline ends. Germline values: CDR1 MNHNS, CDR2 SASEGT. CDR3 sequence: CASSEDREKNSPLHF. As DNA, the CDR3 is TGTGCCAGCAGTGAAGACAGGGAGAAGAATTCACCCCTCCACTTT.

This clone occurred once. The DNA for the CDR3 is TGCGCCAGCAGCTTGGGACTAGCGGCCGGCGAGACCCAGTACTTC. This encodes CASSLGLAAGETQYF. The rearrangement joins TRBV5-1 to TRBJ2-5; 9 positions agree with TRBD2. Trimming removed 0 bases from V and 5 bases from J; junction bases left unmatched: 5. Germline V lookup: CDR1 SGHRS, CDR2 YFSETQ. The CDR3 is 15 residues long.

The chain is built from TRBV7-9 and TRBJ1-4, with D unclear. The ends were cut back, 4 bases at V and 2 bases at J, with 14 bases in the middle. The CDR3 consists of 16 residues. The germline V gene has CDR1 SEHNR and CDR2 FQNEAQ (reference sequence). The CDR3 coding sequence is TGTGCCAGCAGCTCAGGTGCGGGAAGGACTAATGAAAAACTGTTTTTT. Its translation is CASSSGAGRTNEKLFF. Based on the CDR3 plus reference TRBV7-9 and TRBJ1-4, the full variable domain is DTGVSQNPRHKITKRGQNVTFRCDPISEHNRLYWYRQTLGQGPEFLTYFQNEAQLEKSRLLSDRFSAERPKGSFSTLEIQRTEQGDSAMYLCASSSGAGRTNEKLFFGSGTQLSVL.

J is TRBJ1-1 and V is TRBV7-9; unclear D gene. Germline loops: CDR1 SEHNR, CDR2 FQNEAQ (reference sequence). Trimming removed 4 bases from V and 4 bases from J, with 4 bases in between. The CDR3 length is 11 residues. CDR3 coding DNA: TGTGCCAGCAGCTCCCCCACTGAAGCTTTCTTT. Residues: CASSSPTEAFF. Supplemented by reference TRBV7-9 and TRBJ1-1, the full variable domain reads DTGVSQNPRHKITKRGQNVTFRCDPISEHNRLYWYRQTLGQGPEFLTYFQNEAQLEKSRLLSDRFSAERPKGSFSTLEIQRTEQGDSAMYLCASSSPTEAFFGQGTRLTVV.

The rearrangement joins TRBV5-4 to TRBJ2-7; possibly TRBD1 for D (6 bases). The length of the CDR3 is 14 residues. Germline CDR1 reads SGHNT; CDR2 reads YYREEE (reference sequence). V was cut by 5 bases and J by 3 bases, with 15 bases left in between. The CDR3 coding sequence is TGTGCCAGCAGTACCGGGACAACCATCTACGAGCAGTACTTC. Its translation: CASSTGTTIYEQYF.

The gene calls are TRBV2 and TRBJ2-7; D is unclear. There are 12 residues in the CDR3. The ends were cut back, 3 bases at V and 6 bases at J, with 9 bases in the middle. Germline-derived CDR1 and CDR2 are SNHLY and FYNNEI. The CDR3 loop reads CASSEPPLEQYF. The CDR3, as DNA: TGTGCCAGCAGTGAGCCCCCCCTCGAGCAGTACTTC.

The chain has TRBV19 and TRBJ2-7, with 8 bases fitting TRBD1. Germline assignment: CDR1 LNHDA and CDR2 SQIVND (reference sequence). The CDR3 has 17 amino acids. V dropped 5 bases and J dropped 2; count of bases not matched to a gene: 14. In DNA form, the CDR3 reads TGTGCCAGTAGTCCTCACTCAGGGGGCTCTTTCCCCTACGAGCAGTACTTC. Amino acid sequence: CASSPHSGGSFPYEQYF.